A selection of T cell receptor beta chains follows, all from one sample in a study of high-grade serous ovarian cancer treatment subgroups. Clones were read by immunoSEQ multiplex PCR, and TCRdb kept only the in-frame ones, dropping some. The sample contains about 2,200 clones, roughly 67% of which appear only once. Sequencing was carried out using tumor tissue. The receptors shown here come from a human donor with high-grade serous ovarian cancer. The CDR3 runs from the conserved cysteine through the conserved F or W. Each record gives: clone size, J gene, D gene, V gene, CDR3 DNA, CDR3 protein. The D gene is left open where the match is weak. Some rows have no size entry. The others give once, few or many, or a class for an expanded clone.

abundance: few; j_gene: TRBJ2-1; d_gene: TRBD1; v_gene: TRBV2; CDR3nt: TGTGCCGGGCTACAAGGACAGGGCTACAATGAGCAGTTCTTC; CDR3aa: CAGLQGQGYNEQFF
abundance: NA; j_gene: TRBJ2-3; d_gene: NA; v_gene: TRBV29-1; CDR3nt: TGCAGCGTCACAGGGGGGGATCCAGATACGCAGTATTTT; CDR3aa: CSVTGGDPDTQYF
abundance: NA; j_gene: TRBJ1-4; d_gene: NA; v_gene: TRBV4-3; CDR3nt: TGCGCCAGCAGCCAAGATTCAGGGACTAATGAAAAACTGTTTTTT; CDR3aa: CASSQDSGTNEKLFF
abundance: NA; j_gene: TRBJ2-1; d_gene: TRBD1; v_gene: TRBV5-6; CDR3nt: TGTGCCAGCAGCTTAGACAGGGTCCATGAGCAGTTCTTC; CDR3aa: CASSLDRVHEQFF
abundance: NA; j_gene: TRBJ1-4; d_gene: NA; v_gene: TRBV9; CDR3nt: TGTGCCAGCAGCGTAAACGTCGGGAATTCTGGGACTAATGAAAAACTGTTTTTT; CDR3aa: CASSVNVGNSGTNEKLFF
abundance: NA; j_gene: TRBJ2-3; d_gene: NA; v_gene: TRBV6-5; CDR3nt: TGTGCCAGCAATATAGACGGAGAAGACACAGATACGCAGTATTTT; CDR3aa: CASNIDGEDTDTQYF
abundance: NA; j_gene: TRBJ2-3; d_gene: NA; v_gene: TRBV11-2; CDR3nt: TGTGCCAGCAGCTTAGCATCGGGGGGCGCGGTGGATACGCAGTATTTT; CDR3aa: CASSLASGGAVDTQYF
abundance: NA; j_gene: TRBJ2-2; d_gene: TRBD1; v_gene: TRBV23-1; CDR3nt: TGCGCCAGCAGTCAATCCCGGGACAGAGATTACCAAAACACCGGGGAGCTGTTTTTT; CDR3aa: CASSQSRDRDYQNTGELFF
abundance: large; j_gene: TRBJ2-2; d_gene: NA; v_gene: TRBV25-1; CDR3nt: TGTGCCAGCAGTTCCGGGCCCTTCACCGGGGAGCTGTTTTTT; CDR3aa: CASSSGPFTGELFF
abundance: few; j_gene: TRBJ1-6; d_gene: NA; v_gene: TRBV5-1; CDR3nt: TGCGCCAGCAACAGGGATTCTAATTCACCCCTCCACTTT; CDR3aa: CASNRDSNSPLHF
abundance: NA; j_gene: TRBJ1-2; d_gene: NA; v_gene: TRBV7-2; CDR3nt: TGTGCCAGCAGTCCTGGACAGAATAACTATGGCTACACCTTC; CDR3aa: CASSPGQNNYGYTF
abundance: NA; j_gene: TRBJ2-3; d_gene: NA; v_gene: TRBV7-7; CDR3nt: TGTGCCAGCAGCTTAGTTGGGGGTTTGACAGATACGCAGTATTTT; CDR3aa: CASSLVGGLTDTQYF
abundance: NA; j_gene: TRBJ1-5; d_gene: TRBD1; v_gene: TRBV19; CDR3nt: TGTGCCAGTACCACAGGGGAAGGTGTAAGCAATCAGCCCCAGCATTTT; CDR3aa: CASTTGEGVSNQPQHF
abundance: NA; j_gene: TRBJ2-1; d_gene: TRBD2; v_gene: TRBV11-2; CDR3nt: TGTGCCAGCAGCTTACTAGCGGGGGACTCCTACAATGAGCAGTTCTTC; CDR3aa: CASSLLAGDSYNEQFF
abundance: NA; j_gene: TRBJ1-1; d_gene: NA; v_gene: TRBV5-6; CDR3nt: TGTGCCAGCAGCATGGACACCTCCCGGCCTTCTTTCTTT; CDR3aa: CASSMDTSRPSFF
abundance: NA; j_gene: TRBJ2-3; d_gene: NA; v_gene: TRBV2; CDR3nt: TGTGCCAGCAGTTCCGGGACAGATACGCAGTATTTT; CDR3aa: CASSSGTDTQYF
abundance: NA; j_gene: TRBJ1-2; d_gene: NA; v_gene: TRBV30; CDR3nt: TGTGCCTGGCTAGCGTGGGGGCCTAACTATGGCTACACCTTC; CDR3aa: CAWLAWGPNYGYTF